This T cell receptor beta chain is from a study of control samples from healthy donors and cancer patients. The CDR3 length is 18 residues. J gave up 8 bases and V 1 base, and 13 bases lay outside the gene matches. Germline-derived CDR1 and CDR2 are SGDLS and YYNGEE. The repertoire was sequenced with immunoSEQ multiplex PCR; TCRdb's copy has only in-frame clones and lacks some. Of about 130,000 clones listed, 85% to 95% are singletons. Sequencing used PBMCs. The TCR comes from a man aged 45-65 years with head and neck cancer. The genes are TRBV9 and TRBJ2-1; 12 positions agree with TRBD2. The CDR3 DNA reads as TGTGCCAGCAGCGTATTGGAGACTAGCGGGGGCGCGGGGGATGAGCAGTTCTTC. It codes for CASSVLETSGGAGDEQFF.